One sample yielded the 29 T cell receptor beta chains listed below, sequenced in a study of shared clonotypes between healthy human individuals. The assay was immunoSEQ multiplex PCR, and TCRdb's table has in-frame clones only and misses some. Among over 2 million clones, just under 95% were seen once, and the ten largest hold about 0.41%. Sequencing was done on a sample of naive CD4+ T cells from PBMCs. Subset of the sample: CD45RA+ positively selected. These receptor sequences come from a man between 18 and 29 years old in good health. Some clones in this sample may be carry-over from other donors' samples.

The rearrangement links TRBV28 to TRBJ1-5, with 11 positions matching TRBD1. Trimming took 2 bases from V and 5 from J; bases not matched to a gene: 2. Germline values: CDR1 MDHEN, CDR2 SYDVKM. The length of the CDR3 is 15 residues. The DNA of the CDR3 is TGTGCCAGCAGTTTAAGGGACAGGGGGTATCAGCCCCAGCATTTT. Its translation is CASSLRDRGYQPQHF.

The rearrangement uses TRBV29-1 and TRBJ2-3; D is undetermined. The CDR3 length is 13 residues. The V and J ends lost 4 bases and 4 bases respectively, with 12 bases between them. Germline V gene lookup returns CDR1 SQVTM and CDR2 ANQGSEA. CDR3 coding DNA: TGCAGCGTTGGCGGAATGGCCCCAGATACGCAGTATTTT. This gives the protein CSVGGMAPDTQYF.

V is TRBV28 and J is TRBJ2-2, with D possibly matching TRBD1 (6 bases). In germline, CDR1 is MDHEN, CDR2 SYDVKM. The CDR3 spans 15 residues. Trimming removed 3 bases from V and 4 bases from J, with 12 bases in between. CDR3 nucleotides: TGTGCCAGCAGTTTTAGACCCAGGGGCACCGGGGAGCTGTTTTTT. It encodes CASSFRPRGTGELFF.

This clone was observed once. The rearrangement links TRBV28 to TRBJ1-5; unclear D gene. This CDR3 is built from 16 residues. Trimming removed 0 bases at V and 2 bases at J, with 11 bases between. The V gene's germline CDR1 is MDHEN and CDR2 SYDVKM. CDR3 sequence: CASSLWIRIGNQPQHF. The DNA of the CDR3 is TGTGCCAGCAGTTTATGGATTCGGATCGGCAATCAGCCCCAGCATTTT.

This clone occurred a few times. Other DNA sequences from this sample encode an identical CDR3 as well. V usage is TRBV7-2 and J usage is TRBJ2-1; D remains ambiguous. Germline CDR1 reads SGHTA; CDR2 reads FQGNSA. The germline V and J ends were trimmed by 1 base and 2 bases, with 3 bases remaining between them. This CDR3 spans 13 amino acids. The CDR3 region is CASSLGAYNEQFF. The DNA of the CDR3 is TGTGCCAGCAGCTTAGGGGCCTACAATGAGCAGTTCTTC.

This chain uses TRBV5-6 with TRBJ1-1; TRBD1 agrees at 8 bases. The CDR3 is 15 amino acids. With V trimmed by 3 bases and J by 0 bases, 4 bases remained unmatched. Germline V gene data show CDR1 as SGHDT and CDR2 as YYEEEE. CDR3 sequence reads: CASSYYRGMNTEAFF. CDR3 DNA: TGTGCCAGCAGCTATTACAGGGGGATGAACACTGAAGCTTTCTTT.

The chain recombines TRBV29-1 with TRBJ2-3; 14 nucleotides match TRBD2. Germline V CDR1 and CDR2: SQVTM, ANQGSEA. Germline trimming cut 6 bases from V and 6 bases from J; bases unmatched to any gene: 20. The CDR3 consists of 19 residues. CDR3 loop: CSVLVLRRGLAGGADTQYF. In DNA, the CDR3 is TGCAGCGTCCTGGTTCTGCGACGAGGACTAGCGGGAGGCGCCGATACGCAGTATTTT.

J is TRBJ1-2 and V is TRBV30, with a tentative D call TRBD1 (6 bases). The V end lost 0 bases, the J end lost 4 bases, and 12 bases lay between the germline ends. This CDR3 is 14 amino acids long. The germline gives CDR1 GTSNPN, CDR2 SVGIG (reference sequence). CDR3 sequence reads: CAWSVGGTGYGYTF. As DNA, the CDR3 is TGTGCCTGGAGTGTAGGGGGAACAGGCTATGGCTACACCTTC.

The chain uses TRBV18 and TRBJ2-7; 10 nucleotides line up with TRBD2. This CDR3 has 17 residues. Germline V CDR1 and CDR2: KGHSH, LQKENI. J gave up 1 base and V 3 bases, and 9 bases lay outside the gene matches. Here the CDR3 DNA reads TGTGCCAGCTCACCCCCGGGACTAGCGCACCCTTCCTACGAGCAGTACTTC. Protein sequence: CASSPPGLAHPSYEQYF. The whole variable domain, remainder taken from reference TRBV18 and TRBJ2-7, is NAGVMQNPRHLVRRRGQEARLRCSPMKGHSHVYWYRQLPEEGLKFMVYLQKENIIDESGMPKERFSAEFPKEGPSILRIQQVVRGDSAAYFCASSPPGLAHPSYEQYFGPGTRLTVT.

The CDR3 reads CASSYPPPSTGAHGYTF. CDR3 sequence (DNA): TGTGCCAGCAGCTACCCTCCCCCTTCGACAGGGGCCCATGGCTACACCTTC. The chain combines TRBV7-9 with TRBJ1-2; TRBD1 aligns across 8 bases. This CDR3 spans 17 amino acids. The germline gives CDR1 SEHNR, CDR2 FQNEAQ (reference sequence). Losses at the gene ends were 4 bases for V and 6 bases for J; bases not matched to a gene: 16.

The CDR3 sequence is CASSLRVLAINEQFF. DNA of the CDR3: TGTGCCAGCAGCTTAAGAGTACTAGCCATCAATGAGCAGTTCTTC. The V call is TRBV7-6, the J call TRBJ2-1, with D possibly matching TRBD2 (6 bases). Germline CDR1 is SGHVS and CDR2 is FNYEAQ. Trimming cost V 2 bases and J 6 bases, with 14 bases left between them. The length of the CDR3 is 15 residues.

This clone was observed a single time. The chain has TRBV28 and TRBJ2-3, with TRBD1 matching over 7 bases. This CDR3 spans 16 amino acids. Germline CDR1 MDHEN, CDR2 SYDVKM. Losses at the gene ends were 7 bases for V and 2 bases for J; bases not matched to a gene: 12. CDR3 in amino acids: CASTPAGTEATDTQYF. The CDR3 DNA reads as TGTGCCAGCACCCCCGCCGGGACAGAAGCCACAGATACGCAGTATTTT.

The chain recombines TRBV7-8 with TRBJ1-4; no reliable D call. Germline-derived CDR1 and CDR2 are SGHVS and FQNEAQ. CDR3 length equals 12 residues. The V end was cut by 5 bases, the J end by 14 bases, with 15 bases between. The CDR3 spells CASSPPILRLFF. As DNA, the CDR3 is TGTGCCAGCAGCCCTCCGATTCTTAGGCTGTTTTTT.

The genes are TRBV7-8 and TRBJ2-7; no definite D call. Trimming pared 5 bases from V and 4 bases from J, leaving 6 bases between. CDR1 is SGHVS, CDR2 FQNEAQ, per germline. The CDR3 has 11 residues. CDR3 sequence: CASSHGYEQYF. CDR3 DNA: TGTGCCAGCAGCCATGGGTACGAGCAGTACTTC.

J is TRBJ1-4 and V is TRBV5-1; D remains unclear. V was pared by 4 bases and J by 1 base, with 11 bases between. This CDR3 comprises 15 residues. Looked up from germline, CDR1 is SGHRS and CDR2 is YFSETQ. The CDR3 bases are TGCGCCAGCAGCCCCGGACGGCTAACTAATGAAAAACTGTTTTTT. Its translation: CASSPGRLTNEKLFF.

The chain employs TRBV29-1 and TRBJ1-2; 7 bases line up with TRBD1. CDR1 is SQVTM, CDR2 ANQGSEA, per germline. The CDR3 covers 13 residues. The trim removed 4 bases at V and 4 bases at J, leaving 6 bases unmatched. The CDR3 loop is CSVGDSQVYGYTF. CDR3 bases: TGCAGCGTTGGGGACAGCCAGGTCTATGGCTACACCTTC. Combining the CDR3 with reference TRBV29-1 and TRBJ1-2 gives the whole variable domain SAVISQKPSRDICQRGTSLTIQCQVDSQVTMMFWYRQQPGQSLTLIATANQGSEATYESGFVIDKFPISRPNLTFSTLTVSNMSPEDSSIYLCSVGDSQVYGYTFGSGTRLTVV.

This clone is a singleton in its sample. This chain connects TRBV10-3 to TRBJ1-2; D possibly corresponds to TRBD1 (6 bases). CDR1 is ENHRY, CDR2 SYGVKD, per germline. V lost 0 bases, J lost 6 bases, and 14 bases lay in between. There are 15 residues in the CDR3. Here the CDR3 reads CAISESQGYFDGYTF. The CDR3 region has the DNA TGTGCCATCAGTGAGTCCCAGGGGTATTTCGATGGCTACACCTTC.

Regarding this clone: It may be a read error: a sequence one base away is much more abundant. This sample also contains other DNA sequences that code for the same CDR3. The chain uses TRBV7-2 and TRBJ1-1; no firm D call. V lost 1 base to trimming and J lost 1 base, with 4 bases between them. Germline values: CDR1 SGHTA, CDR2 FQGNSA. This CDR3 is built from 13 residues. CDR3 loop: CASSLEQNTEAFF. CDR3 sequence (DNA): TGTGCCAGCAGCTTAGAACAGAACACTGAAGCTTTCTTT. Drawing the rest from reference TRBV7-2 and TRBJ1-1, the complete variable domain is GAGVSQSPSNKVTEKGKDVELRCDPISGHTALYWYRQSLGQGLEFLIYFQGNSAPDKSGLPSDRFSAERTGGSVSTLTIQRTQQEDSAVYLCASSLEQNTEAFFGQGTRLTVV.

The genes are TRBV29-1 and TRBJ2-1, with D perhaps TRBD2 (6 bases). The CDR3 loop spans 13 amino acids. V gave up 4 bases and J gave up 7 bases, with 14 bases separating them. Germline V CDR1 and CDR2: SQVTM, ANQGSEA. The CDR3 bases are TGCAGCGTTGCGTGGGGGGATCCGAATGAGCAGTTCTTC. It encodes CSVAWGDPNEQFF.

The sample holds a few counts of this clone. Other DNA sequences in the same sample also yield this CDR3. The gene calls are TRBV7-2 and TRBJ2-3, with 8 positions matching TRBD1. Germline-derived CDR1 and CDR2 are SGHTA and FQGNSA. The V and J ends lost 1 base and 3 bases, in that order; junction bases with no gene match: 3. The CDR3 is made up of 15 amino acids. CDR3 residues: CASSLVTGGTDTQYF. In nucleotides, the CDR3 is TGTGCCAGCAGCTTAGTAACAGGGGGAACAGATACGCAGTATTTT. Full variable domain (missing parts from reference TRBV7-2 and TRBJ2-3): GAGVSQSPSNKVTEKGKDVELRCDPISGHTALYWYRQSLGQGLEFLIYFQGNSAPDKSGLPSDRFSAERTGGSVSTLTIQRTQQEDSAVYLCASSLVTGGTDTQYFGPGTRLTVL.

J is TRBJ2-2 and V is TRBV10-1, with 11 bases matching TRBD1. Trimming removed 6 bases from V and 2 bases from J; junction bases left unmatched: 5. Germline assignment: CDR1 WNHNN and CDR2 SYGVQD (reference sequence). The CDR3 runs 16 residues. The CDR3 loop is CASSPRTGGNTGELFF. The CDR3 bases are TGCGCCAGCAGCCCTAGGACAGGGGGCAACACCGGGGAGCTGTTTTTT.

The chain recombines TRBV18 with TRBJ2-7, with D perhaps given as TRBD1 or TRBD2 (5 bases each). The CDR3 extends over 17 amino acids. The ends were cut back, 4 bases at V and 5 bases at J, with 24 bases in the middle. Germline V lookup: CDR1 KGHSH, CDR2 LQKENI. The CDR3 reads CASSQIQGRISPDEQYF. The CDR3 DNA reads TGTGCCAGCTCACAAATCCAGGGACGGATCAGTCCCGACGAGCAGTACTTC.

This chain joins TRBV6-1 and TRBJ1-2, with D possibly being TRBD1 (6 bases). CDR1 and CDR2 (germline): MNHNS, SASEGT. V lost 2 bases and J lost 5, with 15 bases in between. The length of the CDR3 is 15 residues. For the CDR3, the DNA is TGTGCCAGCAGTGAAATGGGGAGGGGGGTTTATGGCTACACCTTC. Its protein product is CASSEMGRGVYGYTF.

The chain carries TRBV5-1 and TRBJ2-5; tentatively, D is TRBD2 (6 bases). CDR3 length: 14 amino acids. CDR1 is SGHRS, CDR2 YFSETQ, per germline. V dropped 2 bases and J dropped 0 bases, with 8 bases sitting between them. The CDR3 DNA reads TGCGCCAGCAGCTTTCTAGCGTACCAAGAGACCCAGTACTTC. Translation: CASSFLAYQETQYF.

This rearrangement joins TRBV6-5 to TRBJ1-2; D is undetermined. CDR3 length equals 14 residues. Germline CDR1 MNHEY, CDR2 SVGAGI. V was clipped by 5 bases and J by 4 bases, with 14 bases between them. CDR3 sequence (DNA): TGTGCCAGCAGTCCCCGACCGGCGGCCTATGGCTACACCTTC. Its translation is CASSPRPAAYGYTF.

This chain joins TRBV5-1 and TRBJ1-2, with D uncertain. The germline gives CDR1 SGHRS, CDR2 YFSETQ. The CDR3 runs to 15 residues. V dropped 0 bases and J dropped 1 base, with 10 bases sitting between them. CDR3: CASSLAEASNYGYTF. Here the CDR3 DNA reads TGCGCCAGCAGCTTGGCCGAGGCCAGTAACTATGGCTACACCTTC.

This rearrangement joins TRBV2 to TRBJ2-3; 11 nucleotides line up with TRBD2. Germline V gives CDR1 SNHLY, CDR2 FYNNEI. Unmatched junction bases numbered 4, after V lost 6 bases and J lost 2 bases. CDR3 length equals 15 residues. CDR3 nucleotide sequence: TGTGCCAGCAGCACTAGCGGGAGTCTCACAGATACGCAGTATTTT. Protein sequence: CASSTSGSLTDTQYF.

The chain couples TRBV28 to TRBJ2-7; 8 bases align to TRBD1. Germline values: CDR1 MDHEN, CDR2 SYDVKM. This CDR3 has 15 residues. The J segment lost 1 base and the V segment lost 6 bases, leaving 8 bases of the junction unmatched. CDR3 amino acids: CASSKRQGSSYEQYF. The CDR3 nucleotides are TGTGCCAGCAGCAAGAGACAGGGGTCATCCTACGAGCAGTACTTC.

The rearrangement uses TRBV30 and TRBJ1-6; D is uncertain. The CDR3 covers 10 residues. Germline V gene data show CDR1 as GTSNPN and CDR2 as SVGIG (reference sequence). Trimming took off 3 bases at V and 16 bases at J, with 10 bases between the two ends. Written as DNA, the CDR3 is TGTGCCTGGAGCAGCCTCGTTCTCCACTTT. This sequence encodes CAWSSLVLHF.